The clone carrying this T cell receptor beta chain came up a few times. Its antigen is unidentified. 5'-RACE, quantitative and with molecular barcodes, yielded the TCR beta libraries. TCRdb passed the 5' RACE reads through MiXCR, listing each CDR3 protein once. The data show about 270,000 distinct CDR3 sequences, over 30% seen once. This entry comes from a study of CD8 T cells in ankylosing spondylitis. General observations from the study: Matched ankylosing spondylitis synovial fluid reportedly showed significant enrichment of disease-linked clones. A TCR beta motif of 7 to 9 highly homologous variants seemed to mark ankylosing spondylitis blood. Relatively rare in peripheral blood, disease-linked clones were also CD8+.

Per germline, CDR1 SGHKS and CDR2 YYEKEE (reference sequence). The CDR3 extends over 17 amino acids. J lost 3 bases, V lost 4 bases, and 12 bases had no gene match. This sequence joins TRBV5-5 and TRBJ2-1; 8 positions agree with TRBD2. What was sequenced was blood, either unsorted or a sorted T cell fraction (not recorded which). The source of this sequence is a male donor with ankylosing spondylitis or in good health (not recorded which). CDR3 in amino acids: CASSATAGTSIYNEQFF. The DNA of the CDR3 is TGTGCCAGCAGCGCTACTGCCGGGACTAGTATCTACAATGAGCAGTTCTTC.